The next 10 T cell receptor beta chains were all read from a single sample in a study of prognosis after radiotherapy for stage I lung cancer listed by TCRdb under 2021. Sequencer: Illumina HiSeq 3000. Two rounds of multiplex PCR were performed to amplify the TCR beta CDR3 region from genomic DNA. The first PCR round used primers specific to each TRBV and TRBJ gene, and the primer sequences were filed in Chinese patent CN105087789A. Using fastp trimming at Q25 and MiXCR clonotype assembly, TCRdb reanalyzed the public sequencing data and kept in-frame beta chains. For every CDR3 protein sequence, its rows merge into one entry that carries the most common genes and DNA. The sample profile shows some 28,000 distinct CDR3 sequences; 30% to 40% of them were found once. Clones ranked in the top ten supply about an eighth of the sample. Sample: PBMCs, taken before or after stereotactic body radiation therapy (not recorded which). These receptors were obtained from a donor over 45 with non-small cell lung cancer.

Ten or more counts support this clonotype. The chain employs TRBV15 and TRBJ1-1; the D is unclear. CDR3 length: 16 amino acids. CDR1 and CDR2 (germline): LNHNV, YYDKDF (reference sequence). V gave up 3 bases and J gave up 1 base, with 15 bases separating them. This CDR3 reads CATSRVLGLGNTEAFF. The CDR3, as DNA: TGTGCCACCAGCAGGGTCTTGGGATTGGGGAACACTGAAGCTTTCTTT.

This clonotype came up many times. The chain employs TRBV20-1 and TRBJ2-7; D is undetermined. Between the trimmed V and J ends, which lost 4 bases and 7 bases, there was a span of 23 bases. CDR1 and CDR2 from the germline V gene are DFQATT and SNEGSKA (reference sequence). This CDR3 contains 15 residues. CDR3 residues: CSANPPHRPVGEQYF. Here the CDR3 DNA reads TGCAGTGCTAATCCGCCACATCGTCCTGTTGGTGAGCAGTACTTC.

The table lists this clonotype with many counts. The chain combines TRBV19 with TRBJ2-5, with D perhaps matching TRBD1 (6 bases). This CDR3 spans 13 amino acids. Trimming took 6 bases from V and 5 from J, leaving 13 bases between them. Per the germline V gene, CDR1 is LNHDA and CDR2 is SQIVND (reference sequence). CDR3 sequence reads: CASSLGQRETQYF. The CDR3, as DNA: TGTGCCAGTAGCTTAGGACAGCGGGAGACCCAGTACTTC.

This clonotype was counted many times. The chain has TRBV5-1 and TRBJ1-1; D is unresolved. V was shortened by 0 bases and J by 0 bases, with 6 bases between the two germline ends. This CDR3 is 14 amino acids long. Germline-derived CDR1 and CDR2 are SGHRS and YFSETQ. The CDR3 is CASSLEIVNTEAFF. CDR3 DNA: TGCGCCAGCAGCTTGGAAATAGTGAACACTGAAGCTTTCTTT.

This clonotype has ten or more counts. V and J are TRBV6-1 and TRBJ2-5; 8 positions agree with TRBD2. Germline-derived CDR1 and CDR2 are MNHNS and SASEGT. The V and J ends lost 6 bases and 2 bases, in that order; junction bases with no gene match: 5. This CDR3 contains 14 residues. The CDR3 loop reads CASSVTSVQETQYF. CDR3 in DNA: TGTGCCAGCAGCGTGACTAGCGTGCAAGAGACCCAGTACTTC.

This clonotype was observed many times. J is TRBJ1-2 and V is TRBV7-2; D is undetermined. The germline V gene has CDR1 SGHTA and CDR2 FQGNSA. The CDR3 has 16 amino acids. V shed 3 bases and J shed 3 bases, with 17 bases lying between them. The CDR3 sequence: CASSFFSRKSYYGYTF. CDR3 nucleotides: TGTGCCAGCAGCTTTTTCAGTAGAAAAAGCTACTATGGCTACACCTTC.

In regard to this clonotype: A far more abundant clone sits one base away, making this likely a read error. Because the CDR3's place on the DNA is in doubt, the DNA is left out and the CDR3 is given as listed by TCRdb. This rearrangement joins TRBV6-9 to TRBJ2-5. CDR1 is MNHGY and CDR2 is SVAAGI in the germline V gene. The CDR3 totals 14 residues, both ends included. The CDR3 here is CASSSSDGEETEYF.

This clonotype was observed at least ten times. V and J are TRBV9 and TRBJ1-1; D is uncertain. Germline values: CDR1 SGDLS, CDR2 YYNGEE. V dropped 4 bases and J dropped 0 bases, with 10 bases sitting between them. CDR3 size: 14 residues. The CDR3 DNA sequence: TGTGCCAGCAGCCCCGGGGAGCTGAACACTGAAGCTTTCTTT. Its protein is CASSPGELNTEAFF.

This clonotype was counted ten times or more. The chain uses TRBV6-5 and TRBJ2-7, with 10 bases matching TRBD2. V shed 4 bases and J 2 bases; nucleotides not matched to a gene: 2. The CDR3 covers 14 residues. In germline, CDR1 is MNHEY, CDR2 SVGAGI. CDR3 in DNA: TGTGCCAGCAGTTTAGCGGGAGGCACCTACGAGCAGTACTTC. Its protein product is CASSLAGGTYEQYF.

This chain joins TRBV15 and TRBJ2-2; weak D call: TRBD1 (6 bases). The CDR3 sequence is 14 residues long. CDR1 LNHNV and CDR2 YYDKDF come from the germline V gene (reference sequence). The V gene lost 3 bases and the J gene lost 14 bases, with 19 bases spanning the gap. This CDR3 reads CATSSQGFTVDLFF. CDR3 nucleotides: TGTGCCACCAGCAGCCAGGGGTTCACCGTGGATCTGTTTTTT.